These 15 T cell receptor beta chains share one sample of origin, sequenced in a study of vaccination and CD4 T cells after COVID-19. No antigens are known for them. An Oncomine TCR Beta short-read assay was used to sequence the DNA from cultured CD4+ T cells. MiXCR, applied by TCRdb to the PCR reads, yields one record per CDR3 protein. In the table there are around 5,900 distinct CDR3 sequences, 45% to 60% of which are singletons. Treatment described: roughly 10-day PBMC culture with coronavirus spike peptide pools or control peptides (ViraFEST assay). Specimen: CD4+ T cells from blood, cultured in vitro. All receptors derive from a human donor who had recovered from COVID-19.

This chain links TRBV20-1 with TRBJ2-1, with 8 nucleotides matching TRBD2. Germline CDR1 is DFQATT and CDR2 is SNEGSKA (reference sequence). This CDR3 contains 15 residues. The trim removed 7 bases at V and 5 bases at J, leaving 13 bases unmatched. The CDR3 here is CSVNPGLGNNNEQFF. DNA for the CDR3: TGCAGTGTAAACCCGGGACTAGGTAATAACAATGAGCAGTTCTTC.

J is TRBJ2-3 and V is TRBV20-1; 8 bases match TRBD1. Losses at the gene ends were 2 bases for V and 6 bases for J; bases not matched to a gene: 10. Germline-derived CDR1 and CDR2 are DFQATT and SNEGSKA (reference sequence). The CDR3 contains 15 residues. In DNA form, the CDR3 reads TGCAGTGCTAGACCCCGACAGGGGAAAGTGGATACGCAGTATTTT. Protein product: CSARPRQGKVDTQYF.

This clonotype was counted between two and nine times. The rearrangement joins TRBV2 to TRBJ1-2, with TRBD1 as a possible D gene (6 bases). The CDR3 runs 12 residues. In germline, CDR1 is SNHLY, CDR2 FYNNEI. Trimming removed 6 bases from V and 7 bases from J, with 12 bases in between. The CDR3 sequence: CASRRQGPGYTF. CDR3 sequence (DNA): TGTGCCAGCAGGAGGCAGGGGCCTGGCTACACCTTC.

The genes are TRBV29-1 and TRBJ2-5, with D hard to call. The length of the CDR3 is 13 residues. Looked up from germline, CDR1 is SQVTM and CDR2 is ANQGSEA. V lost 6 bases, J lost 5 bases, and 16 bases lay in between. The chain's CDR3 is CSVTLIMRETQYF. CDR3 DNA: TGCAGCGTCACCCTTATAATGAGGGAGACCCAGTACTTC.

J is TRBJ2-7 and V is TRBV21-1; the table gives TRBD2 as D, unverified against the DNA. TRBV21-1 is reported as a pseudogene. This CDR3 spans 15 amino acids. CDR3 in amino acids: CASSNSPGVPYEQYF. The CDR3 nucleotides are TGTGCCAGCAGCAATAGTCCGGGGGTACCCTACGAGCAGTACTTC.

The chain uses TRBV5-4 and TRBJ2-5; 8 bases match TRBD1. The CDR3 consists of 14 residues. From germline, CDR1 is SGHNT and CDR2 YYREEE (reference sequence). V shed 2 bases, J shed 5 bases, and the junction held 5 bases outside the gene matches. CDR3 protein: CASSFRGHQETQYF. CDR3 in DNA: TGTGCCAGCAGCTTCAGGGGGCATCAGGAGACCCAGTACTTC.

This chain joins TRBV7-3 and TRBJ2-3; no clear D gene. Germline CDR1 reads SGHTA; CDR2 reads FQGTGA. The ends were cut back, 1 base at V and 5 bases at J, with 16 bases in the middle. The CDR3 extends over 16 amino acids. Written as DNA, the CDR3 is TGTGCCAGCAGCTTAAGCTCAAGATCTGGGCAAGATACGCAGTATTTT. This encodes CASSLSSRSGQDTQYF.

The V gene is TRBV4-2, the J gene TRBJ2-6; 8 bases fit TRBD1. Germline lookup yields CDR1 LGHNA and CDR2 YNFKEQ. V lost 4 bases to trimming and J lost 3 bases; unmatched junction nucleotides: 11. There are 18 residues in the CDR3. CDR3 loop: CASSPLTQGAGGANVLTF. Written as DNA, the CDR3 is TGTGCCAGCAGCCCACTTACCCAGGGGGCAGGTGGGGCCAACGTCCTGACTTTC.

This clonotype was detected a few times. This sequence joins TRBV20-1 and TRBJ2-3, with TRBD2 matching over 12 bases. Trimming took 1 base from V and 6 from J; bases not matched to a gene: 5. Germline V gives CDR1 DFQATT, CDR2 SNEGSKA (reference sequence). The CDR3 length is 15 residues. The CDR3 sequence: CSARGLAGVGDTQYF. The CDR3 bases are TGCAGTGCTAGAGGACTAGCGGGAGTCGGCGATACGCAGTATTTT.

This clonotype occurred a few times. The chain is built from TRBV19 and TRBJ2-7; 7 bases line up with TRBD1. Trimming removed 5 bases from V and 1 base from J; junction bases left unmatched: 5. Germline-derived CDR1 and CDR2 are LNHDA and SQIVND (reference sequence). There are 14 residues in the CDR3. DNA of the CDR3: TGTGCCAGTAGTCTTACAGGGGTATCCTACGAGCAGTACTTC. It is translated as CASSLTGVSYEQYF.

This clonotype was detected a few times. The rearrangement joins TRBV7-9 to TRBJ1-1; possibly TRBD1 for D (5 bases). The CDR3 has 15 residues. Germline V gene data show CDR1 as SEHNR and CDR2 as FQNEAQ (reference sequence). V was cut by 5 bases and J by 5 bases, with 18 bases left in between. The CDR3 here is CASSRRQTGGTEAFF. CDR3 sequence (DNA): TGTGCCAGCAGCCGCCGACAGACGGGCGGAACTGAAGCTTTCTTT.

By share, this clonotype ranks as large (0.1 to 1%). The CDR3 nucleotides are TGTGCCAGCAGTTATACAGTCCGGGGGGGTGGCTACACCTTC. Translating it yields CASSYTVRGGGYTF. The gene calls are TRBV6-5 and TRBJ1-2, with D perhaps TRBD1 (5 bases). V was shortened by 3 bases and J by 7 bases, with 15 bases between the two germline ends. The CDR3 is 14 amino acids. Germline lookup yields CDR1 MNHEY and CDR2 SVGAGI.

V gene TRBV20-1 combines with J gene TRBJ2-1; a possible D gene is TRBD2 (5 bases). The J call may not be correct, given that the DNA end is closer to TRBJ2-7. Germline V gene sequence: CDR1 DFQATT, CDR2 SNEGSKA (reference sequence). The CDR3 length is 12 residues. The CDR3 region is CSARVLGGEQYF. CDR3 bases: TGCAGTGCTAGAGTGCTAGGAGGCGAGCAGTACTTC.

The chain joins TRBV9 to TRBJ1-6; D ambiguous. This CDR3 is 13 amino acids long. Trimming took 4 bases from V and 6 from J, leaving 8 bases between them. In germline, CDR1 is SGDLS, CDR2 YYNGEE. CDR3 loop: CASSTEFNSPLHF. The DNA of the CDR3 is TGTGCCAGCAGCACTGAATTTAATTCACCCCTCCACTTT.

The chain combines TRBV19 with TRBJ2-7; 7 bases fit TRBD1. The trim removed 4 bases at V and 4 bases at J, leaving 4 bases unmatched. The germline V gene has CDR1 LNHDA and CDR2 SQIVND (reference sequence). CDR3 length: 13 amino acids. The CDR3 bases are TGTGCCAGTAGTACTCAACAGGGGTACGAGCAGTACTTC. Protein product: CASSTQQGYEQYF. Complete variable domain (other parts from reference TRBV19 and TRBJ2-7): DGGITQSPKYLFRKEGQNVTLSCEQNLNHDAMYWYRQDPGQGLRLIYYSQIVNDFQKGDIAEGYSVSREKKESFPLTVTSAQKNPTAFYLCASSTQQGYEQYFGPGTRLTVT.